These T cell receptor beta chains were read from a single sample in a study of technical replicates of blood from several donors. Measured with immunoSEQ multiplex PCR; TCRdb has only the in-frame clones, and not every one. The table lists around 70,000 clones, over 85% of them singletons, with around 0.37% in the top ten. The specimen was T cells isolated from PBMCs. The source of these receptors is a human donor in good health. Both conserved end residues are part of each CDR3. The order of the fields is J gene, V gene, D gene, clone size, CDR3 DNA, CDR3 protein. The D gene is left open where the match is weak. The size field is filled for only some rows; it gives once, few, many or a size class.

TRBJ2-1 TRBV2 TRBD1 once TGTGCCAGCAGTGGACAGGGGCGCTACAATGAGCAGTTCTTC CASSGQGRYNEQFF
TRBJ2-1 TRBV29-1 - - TGCAGCATCGGGAGTAATGAGCAGTTCTTC CSIGSNEQFF
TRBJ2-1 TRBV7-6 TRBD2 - TGTGCCAGCAGCTTATACAGCGGGAGTATTGTCGATGAGCAGTTCTTC CASSLYSGSIVDEQFF
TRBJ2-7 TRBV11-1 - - TGTGCCAGCAGCCCTCCTGAGGCAGACTACGAGCAGTACTTC CASSPPEADYEQYF
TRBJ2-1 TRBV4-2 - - TGTGCCAGCAGCCAAGATGTCGGAGCGGGCCCTATCTTC CASSQDVGAGPIF
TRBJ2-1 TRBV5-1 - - TGCGCCAGCAGCCCCTGGTCTCGGGGTGATGAGCAGTTCTTC CASSPWSRGDEQFF
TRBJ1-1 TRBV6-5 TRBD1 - TGTGCCAGCAGTTACTCAGGACAGGGAGCGTTAGCTTTCTTT CASSYSGQGALAFF
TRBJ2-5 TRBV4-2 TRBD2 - TGTGCCAGCAGCCAAGTTGGGGGCGGGAGGAGATTAGAGACCCAGTACTTC CASSQVGGGRRLETQYF
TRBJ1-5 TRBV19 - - TGTGCCAGTAGTATCGGAGAGGGCTACCAGCCCCAGCATTTT CASSIGEGYQPQHF
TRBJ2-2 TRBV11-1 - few TGTGCCAGCAGCTTAGGCAGGAACATCGGGGAGCTGTTTTTT CASSLGRNIGELFF
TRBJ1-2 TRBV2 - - TGTGCCAGCAGTGAAAGAGTTCTCTACACCTTC CASSERVLYTF
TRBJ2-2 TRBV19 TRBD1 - TGTGCCAGTATCCAAGAGACAGGGGTCACCGGGGAGCTGTTTTTT CASIQETGVTGELFF
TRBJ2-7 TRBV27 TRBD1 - TGTGCCAGCAGTTTAAGACAGGGTAACAACGAGCAGTACTTC CASSLRQGNNEQYF
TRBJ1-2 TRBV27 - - TGTGCCAGCAGTAATCTGCCCAGAACCGCCGGCTACACCTTC CASSNLPRTAGYTF
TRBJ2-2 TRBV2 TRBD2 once TGTGCCAGTCGCCGGGAGGAGGACACCGGGGAGCTGTTTTTT CASRREEDTGELFF
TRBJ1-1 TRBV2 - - TGTGCCAGCACCCCGCTGGGGGAGGGGAACACTGAAGCTTTCTTT CASTPLGEGNTEAFF
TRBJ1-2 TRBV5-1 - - TGCGCCAGCAGCTTGGTAACAGCTAACTATGGCTACACCTTC CASSLVTANYGYTF
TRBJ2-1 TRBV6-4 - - TGTGCCAGCAGCAGGGGTGCTTTCAATGAGCAGTTCTTC CASSRGAFNEQFF
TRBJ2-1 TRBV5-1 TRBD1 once TGCGCCAGCTTCGGACAGGGAGTGATGTACAATGAGCAGTTCTTC CASFGQGVMYNEQFF
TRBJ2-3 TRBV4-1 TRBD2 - TGCGCCAGCAGCCGGCCCGGGACTAGCGGCACAGATACGCAGTATTTT CASSRPGTSGTDTQYF
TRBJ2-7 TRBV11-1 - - TGTGCCAGCAGCCCCTTAGCTCGGATCTACGAGCAGTACTTC CASSPLARIYEQYF
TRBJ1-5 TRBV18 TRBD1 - TGTGCCAGCTCAGGACAGGGGGTTGTAAGCAATCAGCCCCAGCATTTT CASSGQGVVSNQPQHF
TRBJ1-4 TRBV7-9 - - TGTGCCAGCAGCTTAGCAGACCGGCGGGAAAAACTGTTTTTT CASSLADRREKLFF
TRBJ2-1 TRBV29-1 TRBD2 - TGCAGCCCGGGACTAGCGGGTGGCAATGAGCAGTTCTTC CSPGLAGGNEQFF
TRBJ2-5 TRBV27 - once TGTGCCAGCACCAACGACAGGAGAGAGACCCAGTACTTC CASTNDRRETQYF
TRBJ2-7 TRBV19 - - TGTGCCAGTAGTATAGAGGCTTCAGAGCAGTACTTC CASSIEASEQYF
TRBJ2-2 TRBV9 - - TGTGCCAGCAGTTTAGCAGTCGGAATCACCGGGGAGCTGTTTTTT CASSLAVGITGELFF
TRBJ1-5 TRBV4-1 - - TGCGCCAGCAGCCAAGTGGGACACGTTAATCAGCCCCAGCATTTT CASSQVGHVNQPQHF
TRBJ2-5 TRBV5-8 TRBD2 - TGTGCCAGCAGTTGGGGGGCGGGAGGCATCCTAGAGACCCAGTACTTC CASSWGAGGILETQYF
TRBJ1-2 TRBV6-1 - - TGTGCCAGCAGTGAAGTGCCGGTCCTTAACTATGGCTACACCTTC CASSEVPVLNYGYTF
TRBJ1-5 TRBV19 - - TGTGCCAGTAGTATAGGGGGCCGGACCAATCAGCCCCAGCATTTT CASSIGGRTNQPQHF
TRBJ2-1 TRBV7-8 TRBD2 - TGTGCCAGCAGCTTAGACCCCCCGGGACAGTTAGCGGGAGGGCCGGTCCCCGAGCAGTTCTTC CASSLDPPGQLAGGPVPEQFF
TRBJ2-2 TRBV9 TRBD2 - TGTGCCAGCAGCGATGGGACTAGCGGGAGTCTCAGGGAGCTGTTTTTT CASSDGTSGSLRELFF
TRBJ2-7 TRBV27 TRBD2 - TGTGCCAGCAGTTCGAACAGACTAGCGGGAGGGTACGAGCAGTACTTC CASSSNRLAGGYEQYF
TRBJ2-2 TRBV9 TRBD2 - TGTGCCAGCAGCGTAGACCCTGGGGGGTCTAGCGGGAACACCGGGGAGCTGTTTTTT CASSVDPGGSSGNTGELFF
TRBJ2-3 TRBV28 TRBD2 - TGTGCCAGCAACCCCGGGACTAGCGGGACAGATACGCAGTATTTT CASNPGTSGTDTQYF
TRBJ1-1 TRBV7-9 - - TGTGCCAGCAGCTTAGATTGGGCGAACACTGAAGCTTTCTTT CASSLDWANTEAFF
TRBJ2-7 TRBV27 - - TGTGCCAGCAGTTTTAGCGTTTCCTACGAGCAGTACTTC CASSFSVSYEQYF
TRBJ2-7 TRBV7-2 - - TGTGCCAGCAGCTCGAGTAGCGTAACCTACGAGCAGTACTTC CASSSSSVTYEQYF
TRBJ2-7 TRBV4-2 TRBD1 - TGTGCCAGCAGCCAATTTAGGGGTACAGGGGGCTACGAGCAGTACTTC CASSQFRGTGGYEQYF
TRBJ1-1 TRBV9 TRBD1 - TGTGCCAGCAGCCCCACAGGGGGCTCAGCGGGTGAAGCTTTCTTT CASSPTGGSAGEAFF
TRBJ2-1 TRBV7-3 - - TGTGCCAGCAGCTTCGGGATAAACAATGAGCAGTTCTTC CASSFGINNEQFF
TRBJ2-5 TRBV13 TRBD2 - TGTGCCAGCAGCCATAGCGGGCACCAAGAGACCCAGTACTTC CASSHSGHQETQYF
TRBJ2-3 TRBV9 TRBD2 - TGTGCCAGCAGCGTAGGTAGCGGGAGGGCAAGAGATACGCAGTATTTT CASSVGSGRARDTQYF
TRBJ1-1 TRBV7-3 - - TGTGCCAGCAGCTATCAGGAGAACACTGAAGCTTTCTTT CASSYQENTEAFF
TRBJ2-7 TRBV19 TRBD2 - TGTGCCAGTAGTCCCGGGACTAGCGGATCCTACGAGCAGTACTTC CASSPGTSGSYEQYF
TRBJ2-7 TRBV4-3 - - TGCGCCAGCAGCCTGGCGGTTTTAGCCTACGAGCAGTACTTC CASSLAVLAYEQYF
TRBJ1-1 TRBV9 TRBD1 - TGTGCCAGCAGCGTAGAGGGGACAGGGCTCACTGAAGCTTTCTTT CASSVEGTGLTEAFF
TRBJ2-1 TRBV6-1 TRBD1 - TGTGCCAGCAGTGAACAGGGGGCTAGCAATGAGCAGTTCTTC CASSEQGASNEQFF
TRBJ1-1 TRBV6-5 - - TGTGCCAGCAGGTCTAATAGGGGGAACACTGAAGCTTTCTTT CASRSNRGNTEAFF
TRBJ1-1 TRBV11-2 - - TGTGCCAGCAGCCTCGGGACACTGGGTAGAACTGAAGCTTTCTTT CASSLGTLGRTEAFF